A selection of T cell receptor beta chains follows, all from one sample in a study of cytomegalovirus exposure and HLA in healthy donors. The data were produced by immunoSEQ multiplex PCR, yet TCRdb's version contains in-frame clones alone and is incomplete. The sample has 100,000 to 150,000 clones; about 81% are singletons. The sequenced material came from PBMCs. The receptors stem from a woman in her 30s in good health and CMV-seronegative. Each CDR3 is given with its conserved first and last residue. The D gene is left open where the match is weak. Clone size appears in some rows only: once, few, many, or a class for an expanded clone.

cdr3_nt cdr3_aa j_call v_call clone_size d_call
TGTGCCAGCAGCTTGGCGCGGGTTGGGATCCCTGAAGCTTTCTTT CASSLARVGIPEAFF TRBJ1-1 TRBV5-6 - -
TGTGCCAGCAGCGATCCCGGACAGGCCTACAATGAGCAGTTCTTC CASSDPGQAYNEQFF TRBJ2-1 TRBV2 once TRBD1
TGTGCCAGCAGCCAGGGACTAGCGGGGTCCTACGAGCAGTACTTC CASSQGLAGSYEQYF TRBJ2-7 TRBV4-2 - TRBD2
TGTGCCAGCAGCCCTAGCAGCCAAGAGACCCAGTACTTC CASSPSSQETQYF TRBJ2-5 TRBV9 - -
TGTGCCTGCCTGGACAGGGGGTGGAATCAGCCCCAGCATTTT CACLDRGWNQPQHF TRBJ1-5 TRBV6-1 - TRBD1
TGTGCTTACCATAGACAGGGGTACTATGGCTACACCTTC CAYHRQGYYGYTF TRBJ1-2 TRBV30 - TRBD1
TGTGCCAGCAGCCAAGCGGTGATCTCTGGAAACACTATATATTTT CASSQAVISGNTIYF TRBJ1-3 TRBV5-8 - -
TGTGCCACCAGCTTAAGACACAACACCGGGGAGCTGTTTTTT CATSLRHNTGELFF TRBJ2-2 TRBV15 few -
TGCGCCAGCAGCCAGACGCCCGGGACAGGGTTGAATGAGCAGTTCTTC CASSQTPGTGLNEQFF TRBJ2-1 TRBV4-1 - TRBD1
TGCGCCAGCAGCCAAGGTGAGGACACCGGGGAGCTGTTTTTT CASSQGEDTGELFF TRBJ2-2 TRBV4-3 once -
TGTGCCTGGAGTAGGACAGGGAACTCTGGAAACACCATATATTTT CAWSRTGNSGNTIYF TRBJ1-3 TRBV30 - TRBD1
TGTGCCAGCAGCTTAGATCTGTTCTCTGGAAACACCATATATTTT CASSLDLFSGNTIYF TRBJ1-3 TRBV7-8 once -
TGTGCCAGCAGCCCCCGGGAGTACACCGGGGAGCTGTTTTTT CASSPREYTGELFF TRBJ2-2 TRBV13 - -
TGTGCCAGCAGTCGGACAGTTCTAGATACGCAGTATTTT CASSRTVLDTQYF TRBJ2-3 TRBV6-1 - -
TGTGCCTGGAGTGTACGGTCCGGCCGACTCGAGCAGTACTTC CAWSVRSGRLEQYF TRBJ2-7 TRBV30 - -
TGTGCCAGCAGCGCCAAAGGACAGGTTAACACCGGGGAGCTGTTTTTT CASSAKGQVNTGELFF TRBJ2-2 TRBV7-9 - TRBD1
TGTGCCAGCAGCTTTTTTGGGGGGTCCTACAATGAGCAGTTCTTC CASSFFGGSYNEQFF TRBJ2-1 TRBV7-9 - -
TGTGCCAGCAGCATCGCCGGGACAGGGTATAATTCACCCCTCCACTTT CASSIAGTGYNSPLHF TRBJ1-6 TRBV9 - TRBD1
TGTGCCAGCAGGCCTGGTCCCAGGGACTACGAGCAGTACTTC CASRPGPRDYEQYF TRBJ2-7 TRBV6-5 - -
TGTGCCAGCTCACCGGGCACAAATGGTGGCTACACCTTC CASSPGTNGGYTF TRBJ1-2 TRBV18 - -
TGTGCCATCAGTCTTACCAGGGTAACCTACGAGCAGTACTTC CAISLTRVTYEQYF TRBJ2-7 TRBV10-3 few -
TGTGCCAGCAGCCGTTACGCCGGGACAGGGTTGGCACCCCTCCACTTT CASSRYAGTGLAPLHF TRBJ1-6 TRBV7-2 once TRBD1
TGTGCCTGGGATGGGCCTAGGGGTGGCTACACCTTC CAWDGPRGGYTF TRBJ1-2 TRBV30 once -
TGCAGCGTGGCCGACAGGCGCTGGGGGTCTGAAGCTTTCTTT CSVADRRWGSEAFF TRBJ1-1 TRBV29-1 - -
TGTGCCAGTAGTACCCTTGACAGGGCCGCGAACTATGGCTACACCTTC CASSTLDRAANYGYTF TRBJ1-2 TRBV19 - TRBD1
TGTGCCAGCAGCTCACTAGCGGCCACCAACGAGCAGTACTTC CASSSLAATNEQYF TRBJ2-7 TRBV7-6 - TRBD2